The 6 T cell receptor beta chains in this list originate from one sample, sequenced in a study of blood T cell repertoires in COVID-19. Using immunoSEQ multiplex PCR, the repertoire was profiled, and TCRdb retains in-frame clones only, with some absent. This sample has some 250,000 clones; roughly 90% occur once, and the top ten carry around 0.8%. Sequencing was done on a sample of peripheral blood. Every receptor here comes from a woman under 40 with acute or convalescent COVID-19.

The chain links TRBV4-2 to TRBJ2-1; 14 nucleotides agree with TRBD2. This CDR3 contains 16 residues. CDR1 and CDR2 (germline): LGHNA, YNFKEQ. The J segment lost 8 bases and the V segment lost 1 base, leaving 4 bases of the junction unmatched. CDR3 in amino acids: CASSQAGTSGSDEQFF. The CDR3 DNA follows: TGTGCCAGCAGCCAAGCCGGGACTAGCGGGAGTGATGAGCAGTTCTTC.

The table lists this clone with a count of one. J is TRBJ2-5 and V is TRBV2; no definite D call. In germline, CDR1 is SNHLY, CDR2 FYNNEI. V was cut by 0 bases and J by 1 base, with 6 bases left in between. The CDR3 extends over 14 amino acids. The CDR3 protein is CASSEARSQETQYF. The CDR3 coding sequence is TGTGCCAGCAGTGAAGCGCGGTCCCAAGAGACCCAGTACTTC.

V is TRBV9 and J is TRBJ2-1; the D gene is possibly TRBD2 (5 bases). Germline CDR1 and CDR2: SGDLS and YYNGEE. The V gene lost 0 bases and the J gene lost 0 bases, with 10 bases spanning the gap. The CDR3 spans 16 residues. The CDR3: CASSVAVASSYNEQFF. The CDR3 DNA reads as TGTGCCAGCAGCGTAGCTGTAGCGAGCTCCTACAATGAGCAGTTCTTC.

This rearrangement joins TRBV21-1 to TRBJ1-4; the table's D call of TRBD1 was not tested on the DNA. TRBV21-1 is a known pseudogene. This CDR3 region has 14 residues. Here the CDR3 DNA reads TGTGCCAGCAGCACACAGACAGTAAATGAAAAACTGTTTTTT. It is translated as CASSTQTVNEKLFF.

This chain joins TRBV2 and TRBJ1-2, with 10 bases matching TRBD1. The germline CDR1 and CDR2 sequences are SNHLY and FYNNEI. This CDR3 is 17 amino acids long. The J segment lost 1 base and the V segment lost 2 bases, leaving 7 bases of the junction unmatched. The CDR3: CASSELRQGAINYGYTF. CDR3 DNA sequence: TGTGCCAGCAGTGAACTCCGACAGGGGGCGATTAACTATGGCTACACCTTC.

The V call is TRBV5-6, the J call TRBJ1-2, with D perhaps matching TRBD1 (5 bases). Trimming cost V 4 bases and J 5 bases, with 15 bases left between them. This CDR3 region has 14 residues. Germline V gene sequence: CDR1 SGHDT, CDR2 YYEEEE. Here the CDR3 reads CASSLSPGQYGYTF. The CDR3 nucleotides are TGTGCCAGCAGCCTCAGTCCAGGGCAGTATGGCTACACCTTC.